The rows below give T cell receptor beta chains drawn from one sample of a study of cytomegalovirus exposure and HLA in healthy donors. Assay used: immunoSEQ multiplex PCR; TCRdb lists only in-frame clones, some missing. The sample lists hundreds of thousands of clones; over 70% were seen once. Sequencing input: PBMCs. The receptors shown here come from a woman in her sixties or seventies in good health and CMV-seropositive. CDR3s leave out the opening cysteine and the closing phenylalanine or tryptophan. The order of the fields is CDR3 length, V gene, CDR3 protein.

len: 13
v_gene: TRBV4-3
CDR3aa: ASSQGSRGNYGYT

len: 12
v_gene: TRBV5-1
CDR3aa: ASSSGGTGNTIY

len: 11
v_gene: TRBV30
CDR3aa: AWSVQVNTEAF

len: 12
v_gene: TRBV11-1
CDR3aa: ASSLGGLTYGYT

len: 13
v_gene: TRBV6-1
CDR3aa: ASSEGRTVNYGYT

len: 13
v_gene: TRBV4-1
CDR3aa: ASSQARDRPYEQY

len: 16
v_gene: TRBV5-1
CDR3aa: ASSNGLAGGANTGELF

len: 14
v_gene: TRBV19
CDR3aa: ASSIASGRLIDEQF

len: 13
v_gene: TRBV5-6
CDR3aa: ASSLETGANEKLF

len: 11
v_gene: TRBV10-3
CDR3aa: AISTGENTEAF

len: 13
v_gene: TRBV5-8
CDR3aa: ASSFRQGDTGELF

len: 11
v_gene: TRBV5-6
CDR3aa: ASSLTGKGEQY

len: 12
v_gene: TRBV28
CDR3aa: ASSFSQGNTEAF

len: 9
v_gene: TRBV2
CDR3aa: ASSVDRGVT

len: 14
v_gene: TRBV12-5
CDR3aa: ASGLVRVGGWYGYT

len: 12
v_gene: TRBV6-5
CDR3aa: ASGGTTTTGELF

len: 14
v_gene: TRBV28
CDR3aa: ASSPPRTAYNEKLF

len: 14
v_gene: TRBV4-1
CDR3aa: ASSQDRDFNTGELF

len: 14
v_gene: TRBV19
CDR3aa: ASSFRGRGSNQPQH

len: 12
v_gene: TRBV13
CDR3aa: ASSLGRGGTEAF

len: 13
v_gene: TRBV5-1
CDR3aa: ASSRTAEGTDTQY

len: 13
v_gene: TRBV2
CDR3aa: ASSVGGTVNYGYT

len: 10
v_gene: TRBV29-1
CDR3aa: SVLDSKREQY

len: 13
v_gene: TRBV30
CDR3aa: ASTRRHLFNNEQF

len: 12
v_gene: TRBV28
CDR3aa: ASSSGQGNTEAF

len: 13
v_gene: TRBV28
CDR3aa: ASTNSGTSGDEQF

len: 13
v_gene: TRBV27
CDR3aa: ASSPWDRDDTEAF

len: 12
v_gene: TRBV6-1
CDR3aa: ASRKPGQVYGYT

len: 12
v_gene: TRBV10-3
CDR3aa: AISESHGSYEQY

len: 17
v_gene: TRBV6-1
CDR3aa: ASSERGLTSGRGGNEQF

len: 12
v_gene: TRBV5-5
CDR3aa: ASSIDIHPYEQY

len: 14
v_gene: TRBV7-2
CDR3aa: ASSLRPATSPDTQY

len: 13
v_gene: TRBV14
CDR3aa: ASSHPWTKGNEQF

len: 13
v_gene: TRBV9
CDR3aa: ASSVVRQGGETQY

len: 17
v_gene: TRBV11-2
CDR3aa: ASRGLRNTRAFSNQPQH

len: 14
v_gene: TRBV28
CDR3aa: ASSYERGISTDTQY

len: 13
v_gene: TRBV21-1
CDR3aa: ASSSPDRLQDEQY

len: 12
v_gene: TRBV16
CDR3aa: ASSPSTVNQPQH

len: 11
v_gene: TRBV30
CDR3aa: AWRLAAQETQY

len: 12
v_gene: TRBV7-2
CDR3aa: ASSLQGGNEKLF

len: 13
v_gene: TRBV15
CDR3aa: ATSRDHGSYYEQY

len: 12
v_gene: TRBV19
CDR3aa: ASSDGGANTEAF

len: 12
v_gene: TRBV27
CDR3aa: ASSSRGYNSPLH

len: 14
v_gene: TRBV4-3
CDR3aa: ASSQGLAGMGHEQY

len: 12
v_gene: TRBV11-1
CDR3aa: ASSWDRGAYEQY